This entry features one T cell receptor (beta chain) sequence. The target antigen is unknown. V was pared by 8 bases and J by 3 bases, with 14 bases between. Per germline, CDR1 SNHLY and CDR2 FYNNEI. The CDR3 is 13 residues long. The data are from a study of cytomegalovirus exposure and HLA in healthy donors. Study results and caveats: The authors assumed roughly uniform sequencing depth across donors for presence/absence analyses. Accurate prediction of most subjects' HLA-A and HLA-B alleles from TCR beta sequences was reported.

The PCR was carried out with 60 Vbeta primers and 13 Jbeta primers. Clones were sequenced by immunoSEQ multiplex PCR, and TCRdb holds only the in-frame ones, with some missing. The repertoire holds about 160,000 clones, with roughly 80% as singletons. There were likely unrecorded immune exposures, though donors were nominally healthy when sampled. This receptor was obtained from a male donor in good health and CMV-seronegative. Material: PBMCs. The chain is built from TRBV2 and TRBJ2-7, with D perhaps matching TRBD2 (5 bases). This CDR3 reads CASWNGDGYEQYF. CDR3 in DNA: TGTGCCAGCTGGAACGGGGATGGCTACGAGCAGTACTTC.